The 15 T cell receptor beta chains reported below all come from one sample, sequenced in a study of T cells in Graves' hyperthyroidism and ophthalmopathy. Researchers took RNA transcripts and amplified the TCR beta CDR3 regions from them. Using the HTBI primer set, a first-round RT-PCR was run on the TCR CDR3. MiXCR was run by TCRdb on the multiplex PCR reads, yielding one entry per CDR3 protein. Here the sample spans over 350,000 distinct CDR3 sequences, 14% to 15% being singletons. Input material: blood. The receptors were gathered from a man between 18 and 35 years old with Graves' ophthalmopathy.

In its sample, this clonotype was seen many times. The rearrangement links TRBV27 to TRBJ2-7; a weak D match, TRBD1 (5 bases). In germline, CDR1 is MNHEY, CDR2 SMNVEV (reference sequence). V shed 9 bases and J shed 1 base, with 22 bases lying between them. There are 16 residues in the CDR3. The CDR3 reads CASRRGSDIGSYEQYF. In DNA, the CDR3 is TGTGCCAGTCGAAGGGGCTCCGATATTGGTTCCTACGAGCAGTACTTC.

V is TRBV6-1 and J is TRBJ1-2; the D gene is possibly TRBD1 (5 bases). The CDR3 spans 14 residues. The germline V and J ends were trimmed by 2 bases and 4 bases, with 11 bases remaining between them. Germline CDR1 is MNHNS and CDR2 is SASEGT. DNA for the CDR3: TGTGCCAGCAGTGAACGTTGGGGGGGCTATGGCTACACCTTC. Its translation: CASSERWGGYGYTF.

The chain has TRBV24-1 and TRBJ2-3; no clear D gene. This CDR3 has 11 amino acids. CDR1 is KGHDR, CDR2 SFDVKD, per germline. The V and J ends lost 6 bases and 5 bases respectively, with 5 bases between them. CDR3 residues: CATSYQDTQYF. CDR3 nucleotides: TGTGCCACCAGTTATCAAGATACGCAGTATTTT.

The genes are TRBV25-1 and TRBJ2-2; 10 bases agree with TRBD1. Germline trimming cut 6 bases from V and 5 bases from J; bases unmatched to any gene: 9. CDR1 is MGHDK, CDR2 SYGVNS, per germline. CDR3 length equals 16 residues. CDR3 protein: CASSTPGQGTTGELFF. The CDR3, as DNA: TGTGCCAGCAGCACACCGGGACAGGGGACGACCGGGGAGCTGTTTTTT. The full variable domain, with the rest looked up from reference TRBV25-1 and TRBJ2-2, is EADIYQTPRYLVIGTGKKITLECSQTMGHDKMYWYQQDPGMELHLIHYSYGVNSTEKGDLSSESTVSRIRTEHFPLTLESARPSHTSQYLCASSTPGQGTTGELFFGEGSRLTVL.

This clonotype occurred many times. The chain combines TRBV13 with TRBJ2-7; D may be TRBD2 (5 bases). The CDR3 contains 14 residues. Germline assignment: CDR1 PRHDT and CDR2 FYEKMQ (reference sequence). V was trimmed by 4 bases and J by 0 bases, leaving 10 bases between them. The CDR3 here is CASSSGLHSYEQYF. The CDR3 DNA follows: TGTGCCAGCAGCTCTGGACTCCACTCCTACGAGCAGTACTTC. The full variable domain, completed using reference TRBV13 and TRBJ2-7, is AAGVIQSPRHLIKEKRETATLKCYPIPRHDTVYWYQQGPGQDPQFLISFYEKMQSDKGSIPDRFSAQQFSDYHSELNMSSLELGDSALYFCASSSGLHSYEQYFGPGTRLTVT.

The chain has TRBV10-3 and TRBJ1-4; tentative D call: TRBD1 (5 bases). Germline values: CDR1 ENHRY, CDR2 SYGVKD. The CDR3 has 15 residues. V gave up 2 bases and J gave up 8 bases, with 15 bases separating them. The CDR3 reads CAISEISGGNEKLFF. The CDR3 nucleotides read TGTGCCATCAGTGAGATATCGGGGGGTAACGAAAAACTGTTTTTT.

The V call is TRBV10-3, the J call TRBJ1-4, with a possible D match to TRBD1 (5 bases). Germline CDR1 is ENHRY and CDR2 is SYGVKD. V shed 5 bases and J shed 0 bases, with 10 bases lying between them. The CDR3 has 15 residues. The CDR3 nucleotides are TGTGCCATCAGTCAGGGTGACGCAACTAATGAAAAACTGTTTTTT. Translating it yields CAISQGDATNEKLFF.

This clonotype was observed at least ten times. The gene calls are TRBV7-2 and TRBJ1-5; D ambiguous. V was cut by 5 bases and J by 4 bases, with 6 bases left in between. The CDR3 spans 12 residues. The V gene's germline CDR1 is SGHTA and CDR2 FQGNSA. Here the CDR3 reads CASSPSNQPQHF. CDR3 coding DNA: TGTGCCAGCAGCCCCTCTAATCAGCCCCAGCATTTT.

V is TRBV7-3 and J is TRBJ2-5, with 12 bases lining up with TRBD1. The CDR3 spans 14 residues. CDR1 SGHTA and CDR2 FQGTGA come from the germline V gene. Trimming cost V 8 bases and J 5 bases; bases outside gene matches: 6. The CDR3, as DNA: TGTGCCAGCGGGGGGGACAGGGGGCGGGAGACCCAGTACTTC. Translating it yields CASGGDRGRETQYF. The full variable domain, rest sourced from reference TRBV7-3 and TRBJ2-5, is GAGVSQTPSNKVTEKGKYVELRCDPISGHTALYWYRQSLGQGPEFLIYFQGTGAADDSGLPNDRFFAVRPEGSVSTLKIQRTERGDSAVYLCASGGDRGRETQYFGPGTRLLVL.

This clonotype has ten or more counts. The gene calls are TRBV4-1 and TRBJ1-4; D is undetermined. Germline V lookup: CDR1 MGHRA, CDR2 YSYEKL. This CDR3 contains 16 residues. V lost 4 bases and J lost 0, with 12 bases in between. CDR3 sequence (DNA): TGCGCCAGCAGCCTCCGGAACGGGGCAACTAATGAAAAACTGTTTTTT. Protein: CASSLRNGATNEKLFF.

This clonotype was counted only a few times. The genes are TRBV24-1 and TRBJ2-2, with 7 bases identical to TRBD1. Trimming at V came to 3 bases and at J to 1 base, leaving 7 bases not matched to a gene. The CDR3 is made up of 17 amino acids. Germline V gives CDR1 KGHDR, CDR2 SFDVKD. The CDR3 DNA reads TGTGCCACCAGTGATCCATCTACAGGGGTGAACACCGGGGAGCTGTTTTTT. Translation gives CATSDPSTGVNTGELFF.

This clonotype appeared a few times. This rearrangement joins TRBV5-1 to TRBJ1-6; 9 bases agree with TRBD1. The J segment lost 0 bases and the V segment lost 2 bases, leaving 6 bases of the junction unmatched. CDR3 length: 18 residues. Germline CDR1 reads SGHRS; CDR2 reads YFSETQ. The CDR3 spells CASSFRTGALSYNSPLHF. In DNA form, the CDR3 reads TGCGCCAGCAGCTTCCGGACAGGGGCCCTCTCCTATAATTCACCCCTCCACTTT.

This clonotype was recorded at least ten times. The chain uses TRBV11-2 and TRBJ2-5; TRBD2 might be the D (7 bases). V lost 0 bases to trimming and J lost 5 bases, with 22 bases between them. The length of the CDR3 is 18 residues. Germline V gene sequence: CDR1 SGHAT, CDR2 FQNNGV. CDR3 DNA sequence: TGTGCCAGCAGCTTAGATTCTTGGGGGGGCCTGGTCGGGGAGACCCAGTACTTC. This translates into CASSLDSWGGLVGETQYF.

The rearrangement links TRBV9 to TRBJ2-5; 8 nucleotides agree with TRBD1. The germline V gene has CDR1 SGDLS and CDR2 YYNGEE. With 3 bases clipped from V and 2 bases from J, the junction kept 6 bases outside the gene matches. CDR3 length equals 15 residues. The CDR3 protein is CASSAAGGLQETQYF. For the CDR3, the DNA is TGTGCCAGCAGCGCCGCAGGGGGCTTACAAGAGACCCAGTACTTC.

This clonotype was observed at least ten times. This chain connects TRBV12-3 or TRBV12-4 to TRBJ2-5; a possible D gene is TRBD2 (6 bases). V dropped 0 bases and J dropped 0 bases, with 14 bases sitting between them. The CDR3 runs to 17 residues. CDR3 coding DNA: TGTGCCAGCAGTTTAGCCCTTGCGGCGGGGTACCAAGAGACCCAGTACTTC. It yields the protein CASSLALAAGYQETQYF.